Shown below are 8 T cell receptor beta chains from a single sample sequenced in a study of post-analysis software for immune sequencing data. Study-wide points: Controls showed lower frequencies than patients for five TRBV segments, and TRBV5-6, TRBV5-1 and TRBV20-1 were among these.

What these receptors recognize is not known. Prepared libraries of TCR beta cDNA carried unique molecular identifiers. TCRdb ran MiXCR on the PCR reads and lists one entry per CDR3 protein. The sample consists of 650,000 to 900,000 distinct CDR3 sequences, under 60% of them appearing once. The sequenced sample was blood. These receptors originate from a girl aged 5-17 years with multiple sclerosis.

The rearrangement links TRBV2 to TRBJ2-5, with D possibly TRBD1 on 5 matching bases. Trimming removed 7 bases at V and 4 bases at J, with 19 bases between. The V gene's germline CDR1 is SNHLY and CDR2 FYNNEI. This CDR3 spans 15 amino acids. The DNA for the CDR3 is TGTGCCAGCACCCCCGAAGCCACGCAGGGAGAGACCCAGTACTTC. It codes for CASTPEATQGETQYF.

Only a few counts were recorded for this clonotype. This rearrangement joins TRBV12-3 or TRBV12-4 to TRBJ2-1; possibly TRBD2 for D (6 bases). Trimming removed 5 bases at V and 7 bases at J, with 18 bases between. The CDR3 loop spans 15 amino acids. The CDR3, as DNA: TGTGCCAGCAGTCCACTAGCCATCGGTCCTAATGAGCAGTTCTTC. Its protein product is CASSPLAIGPNEQFF.

This clonotype has only a few counts. CDR3: CASTATSGSPDTQYF. CDR3 sequence (DNA): TGTGCCAGCACCGCTACTAGCGGGAGTCCAGATACGCAGTATTTT. The V gene is TRBV6-6, the J gene TRBJ2-3; 11 bases map to TRBD2. V dropped 7 bases and J dropped 4; count of bases not matched to a gene: 7. This CDR3 has 15 amino acids. CDR1 is MNHNY and CDR2 is SVGAGI in the germline V gene (reference sequence).

V is TRBV13 and J is TRBJ2-4; D is possibly TRBD2 (6 bases). The CDR3 runs 12 residues. CDR1 and CDR2 from the germline V gene are PRHDT and FYEKMQ (reference sequence). The V end was cut by 5 bases, the J end by 13 bases, with 15 bases between. The CDR3 DNA reads TGTGCCAGCAGCGGGGGAGGAGTTCTCCAGTACTTC. Protein product: CASSGGGVLQYF.

The J gene is TRBJ2-1, the V gene TRBV14, with a possible D match to TRBD2 (6 bases). V was shortened by 0 bases and J by 3 bases, with 18 bases between the two germline ends. The germline V gene has CDR1 SGHDN and CDR2 FVKESK. The CDR3 runs to 18 residues. CDR3 region: CASSQDRAGGLDYNEQFF. The DNA of the CDR3 is TGTGCCAGCAGCCAAGATCGTGCAGGAGGGCTGGACTACAATGAGCAGTTCTTC.

The chain links TRBV29-1 to TRBJ2-3; 9 bases match TRBD2. The V segment lost 5 bases and the J segment 6 bases; nucleotides outside the gene matches: 9. Germline V gives CDR1 SQVTM, CDR2 ANQGSEA. CDR3 length: 14 residues. The CDR3 is CSVFGGRARDTQYF. The CDR3 DNA follows: TGCAGCGTTTTCGGCGGGAGGGCCAGGGATACGCAGTATTTT.

The V gene is TRBV7-9, the J gene TRBJ2-5, with D tentatively TRBD2 (5 bases). The CDR3 has 13 residues. The V end was cut by 5 bases, the J end by 6 bases, with 13 bases between. Germline loops: CDR1 SEHNR, CDR2 FQNEAQ (reference sequence). The CDR3 protein is CASSLTSPKTQYF. The CDR3 DNA follows: TGTGCCAGCAGCCTAACTAGTCCGAAGACCCAGTACTTC.

This clonotype was observed a few times. The V call is TRBV28, the J call TRBJ2-1; D gene ambiguous. V dropped 7 bases and J dropped 1 base, with 8 bases sitting between them. The CDR3 has 13 residues. Looked up from germline, CDR1 is MDHEN and CDR2 is SYDVKM. The CDR3 spells CASNHESYNEQFF. The CDR3, as DNA: TGTGCCAGCAATCACGAATCCTACAATGAGCAGTTCTTC.